These 30 T cell receptor beta chains came from one sample sequenced in a study of early T cells in non-severe SARS-CoV-2 infection. TCRdb called the 5' RACE reads again in MiXCR, with one record for every CDR3 protein. The table has approximately 70,000 distinct CDR3 sequences, approximately 10% seen once. The source material was whole blood, sampled at baseline. These receptors were collected from an adult who was a healthcare worker with PCR-confirmed SARS-CoV-2 infection or an uninfected control (not recorded which).

This clonotype was found many times. V gene TRBV5-1 combines with J gene TRBJ1-3; D might be TRBD1 (6 bases). The ends were cut back, 2 bases at V and 1 base at J, with 10 bases in the middle. Looked up from germline, CDR1 is SGHRS and CDR2 is YFSETQ. The CDR3 has 15 amino acids. The CDR3 sequence is CASSFGGSSGNTIYF. For the CDR3, the DNA is TGCGCCAGCAGCTTCGGGGGCAGTTCTGGAAACACCATATATTTT.

This chain connects TRBV27 to TRBJ2-7; TRBD1 matches 7 bases. The CDR3 covers 15 residues. Germline V gene sequence: CDR1 MNHEY, CDR2 SMNVEV (reference sequence). The trim removed 4 bases at V and 3 bases at J, leaving 9 bases unmatched. CDR3: CASSSGRWDSYEQYF. DNA of the CDR3: TGTGCCAGCAGTTCGGGACGGTGGGACAGCTACGAGCAGTACTTC.

This clonotype was seen a handful of times. The chain uses TRBV5-5 and TRBJ2-1, with TRBD2 matching over 12 bases. This CDR3 contains 17 residues. CDR1 SGHKS and CDR2 YYEKEE come from the germline V gene (reference sequence). V was pared by 2 bases and J by 7 bases, with 10 bases of the junction left unmatched. The CDR3 nucleotides are TGTGCCAGCAGCTTCGCTGGATGGCTAGCGGGGGGGAATGAGCAGTTCTTC. Amino acid sequence: CASSFAGWLAGGNEQFF. Combining the CDR3 with reference TRBV5-5 and TRBJ2-1 gives the whole variable domain DAGVTQSPTHLIKTRGQQVTLRCSPISGHKSVSWYQQVLGQGPQFIFQYYEKEERGRGNFPDRFSARQFPNYSSELNVNALLLGDSALYLCASSFAGWLAGGNEQFFGPGTRLTVL.

The chain is built from TRBV29-1 and TRBJ1-1; D gene ambiguous. V was pared by 1 base and J by 4 bases, with 4 bases between. There are 11 residues in the CDR3. Per germline, CDR1 SQVTM and CDR2 ANQGSEA. The CDR3 DNA is TGCAGCGTTGAAGGGGTCACTGAAGCTTTCTTT. This codes for CSVEGVTEAFF.

This clonotype was seen repeatedly, ten times or more. The chain carries TRBV7-2 and TRBJ1-1; D remains ambiguous. The V and J ends lost 10 bases and 0 bases respectively, with 15 bases between them. Germline V gene lookup returns CDR1 SGHTA and CDR2 FQGNSA. The CDR3 loop spans 14 amino acids. Here the CDR3 reads CATQLGYMNTEAFF. CDR3 in DNA: TGTGCCACCCAGCTTGGTTACATGAACACTGAAGCTTTCTTT.

V and J are TRBV6-5 and TRBJ1-4, with D perhaps TRBD1 (5 bases). The ends were cut back, 0 bases at V and 11 bases at J, with 16 bases in the middle. The CDR3 contains 15 residues. Germline V CDR1 and CDR2: MNHEY, SVGAGI. The CDR3 here is CASSYSIGPEGKLFF. CDR3 DNA sequence: TGTGCCAGCAGTTACTCGATCGGCCCGGAGGGGAAACTGTTTTTT.

This clonotype was counted at least ten times. V gene TRBV6-4 combines with J gene TRBJ2-2; a weak D match, TRBD2 (6 bases). This CDR3 comprises 14 residues. Deletions cut 3 bases from V and 3 bases from J, with 8 bases between. CDR1 is MRHNA, CDR2 SNTAGT, per germline. The CDR3 bases are TGTGCCAGCAGTGAGGGGACTGACACCGGGGAGCTGTTTTTT. This gives the protein CASSEGTDTGELFF.

The chain employs TRBV6-2 or TRBV6-3 and TRBJ2-7; no definite D call. Germline CDR1 and CDR2: MNHEY and SVGEGT. The V gene lost 1 base and the J gene lost 5 bases, with 3 bases spanning the gap. The CDR3 contains 11 residues. For the CDR3, the DNA is TGTGCCAGCAGTTACTTTAACGAGCAGTACTTC. This encodes CASSYFNEQYF.

This clonotype was found a few times. The rearrangement joins TRBV18 to TRBJ2-3; 8 bases are shared with TRBD2. V was pared by 0 bases and J by 2 bases, with 16 bases of the junction left unmatched. The germline V gene encodes CDR1 KGHSH and CDR2 LQKENI. The CDR3 has 20 residues. CDR3 nucleotide sequence: TGTGCCAGCTCACCACCGTTCACGGGGGGGCCAACCCTCTTCACAGATACGCAGTATTTT. Protein: CASSPPFTGGPTLFTDTQYF.

V gene TRBV7-2 combines with J gene TRBJ2-5; D is tentatively TRBD1 or TRBD2 (6 bases each). The length of the CDR3 is 15 residues. V was pared by 1 base and J by 5 bases, with 14 bases between. Per germline, CDR1 SGHTA and CDR2 FQGNSA. This CDR3 reads CASSLGPGAGETQYF. The CDR3 DNA reads TGTGCCAGCAGCTTAGGCCCAGGGGCGGGGGAGACCCAGTACTTC.

This clonotype was counted between two and nine times. The chain employs TRBV18 and TRBJ1-1; D gene uncertain. CDR1 and CDR2 (germline): KGHSH, LQKENI. V lost 2 bases, J lost 3 bases, and 4 bases lay in between. The CDR3 has 12 residues. CDR3 in DNA: TGTGCCAGCTCACCAGGGGACACTGAAGCTTTCTTT. It encodes CASSPGDTEAFF.

This clonotype has just a few counts. This chain connects TRBV5-4 to TRBJ2-7; 8 bases are shared with TRBD1. This CDR3 has 15 amino acids. Germline loops: CDR1 SGHNT, CDR2 YYREEE (reference sequence). Trimming removed 4 bases from V and 5 bases from J; junction bases left unmatched: 11. This CDR3 is CASSDRRTGTHEQYF. The DNA for the CDR3 is TGTGCCAGCAGCGACAGAAGGACAGGGACCCACGAGCAGTACTTC.

The genes are TRBV4-1 and TRBJ1-1; weak D call: TRBD1 (5 bases). Deletions cut 0 bases from V and 1 base from J, with 6 bases between. Germline V gene sequence: CDR1 MGHRA, CDR2 YSYEKL. The CDR3 loop spans 14 amino acids. CDR3 sequence reads: CASSQDRANTEAFF. The DNA of the CDR3 is TGCGCCAGCAGCCAAGACAGGGCGAACACTGAAGCTTTCTTT.

The rearrangement links TRBV4-2 to TRBJ2-2; no reliable D call. The V and J ends lost 7 bases and 4 bases respectively, with 4 bases between them. Germline V lookup: CDR1 LGHNA, CDR2 YNFKEQ. The CDR3 loop spans 11 amino acids. CDR3 DNA: TGTGCCAGCACGACCACCGGGGAGCTGTTTTTT. Its protein is CASTTTGELFF.

In its sample, this clonotype was seen many times. The chain combines TRBV10-2 with TRBJ1-1, with 7 bases that match TRBD1. The J segment lost 8 bases and the V segment lost 5 bases, leaving 8 bases of the junction unmatched. Per germline, CDR1 WSHSY and CDR2 SAAADI. This CDR3 spans 13 amino acids. CDR3 DNA sequence: TGCGCCAGCAGTACCTTTCCGGGACAGGAAGCTTTCTTT. This translates into CASSTFPGQEAFF.

In this sample, this clonotype turned up many times. Here the CDR3 reads CASSRGYEQYF. CDR3 sequence (DNA): TGTGCCAGCAGCCGCGGATACGAGCAGTACTTC. The chain links TRBV6-6 to TRBJ2-7; D is undetermined. The CDR3 length is 11 residues. Trimming took off 6 bases at V and 4 bases at J, with 7 bases between the two ends. CDR1 and CDR2 (germline): MNHNY, SVGAGI (reference sequence).

This clonotype was observed at least ten times. This chain uses TRBV29-1 with TRBJ2-7; the match to TRBD1 covers 7 bases. V dropped 7 bases and J dropped 3; count of bases not matched to a gene: 9. This CDR3 spans 13 amino acids. Germline assignment: CDR1 SQVTM and CDR2 ANQGSEA. In DNA, the CDR3 is TGCAGCGCCGCGGTGGCAGGGGGCTACGAGCAGTACTTC. Translating gives CSAAVAGGYEQYF.

This clonotype showed up many times. This chain links TRBV11-2 with TRBJ1-2, with TRBD1 as a possible D gene (6 bases). The CDR3 loop spans 11 amino acids. The V gene's germline CDR1 is SGHAT and CDR2 FQNNGV. V was pared by 3 bases and J by 7 bases, with 6 bases between. The CDR3 bases are TGTGCCAGCAGCTTCAGGGGTGGCTACACCTTC. It is translated as CASSFRGGYTF.

CDR3 sequence reads: CASSASSGGAGVTQYF. The CDR3 nucleotides read TGTGCCAGCAGCGCCTCCAGCGGGGGGGCGGGGGTTACGCAGTATTTT. The chain links TRBV6-2 or TRBV6-3 to TRBJ2-3, with TRBD2 matching 10 bases. Germline CDR1 is MNHEY and CDR2 is SVGEGT. The CDR3 is 16 amino acids. After removal of 6 bases from V and 8 bases from J, the junction contained 14 bases not matched to a gene.

The gene calls are TRBV4-2 and TRBJ2-7, with 7 bases identical to TRBD2. Germline V gene lookup returns CDR1 LGHNA and CDR2 YNFKEQ. There are 15 residues in the CDR3. V lost 1 base to trimming and J lost 0 bases; unmatched junction nucleotides: 3. The DNA of the CDR3 is TGTGCCAGCAGCCAAGTCTGGGGGGGCTCCTACGAGCAGTACTTC. Translation: CASSQVWGGSYEQYF.

The V and J genes are TRBV20-1 and TRBJ2-5; tentatively, D is TRBD1 (6 bases). V was pared by 8 bases and J by 5 bases, with 12 bases between. The germline gives CDR1 DFQATT, CDR2 SNEGSKA (reference sequence). CDR3 length equals 11 residues. The chain's CDR3 is CSLRGRETQYF. The CDR3 DNA follows: TGCAGTCTCAGGGGACGGGAGACCCAGTACTTC.

There are a few counts of this clonotype. The chain employs TRBV1 and TRBJ2-5; the table gives TRBD2 as D, unverified against the DNA. TRBV1 is annotated as a pseudogene. There are 15 residues in the CDR3. CDR3 bases: TGCACCAGCAGCCCAAGACTAGCGGGGGAGGTATCCCAGTACTTC. It codes for CTSSPRLAGEVSQYF.

The gene calls are TRBV12-3 or TRBV12-4 and TRBJ1-1; 9 bases align to TRBD1. The CDR3 sequence is 15 residues long. J gave up 0 bases and V 4 bases, and 3 bases lay outside the gene matches. This chain's CDR3 is CASSSQGALNTEAFF. The CDR3 DNA is TGTGCCAGCAGTTCACAGGGGGCACTGAACACTGAAGCTTTCTTT.

The chain recombines TRBV13 with TRBJ2-7, with 13 bases fitting TRBD2. V dropped 6 bases and J dropped 2; count of bases not matched to a gene: 4. The CDR3 is 15 amino acids. Germline CDR1 is PRHDT and CDR2 is FYEKMQ (reference sequence). CDR3 region: CASSSGLAGAYEQYF. CDR3 coding DNA: TGTGCCAGCAGTTCTGGACTAGCGGGAGCCTACGAGCAGTACTTC.

The genes are TRBV9 and TRBJ2-6; D uncertain. Trimming took off 4 bases at V and 1 base at J, with 3 bases between the two ends. Germline values: CDR1 SGDLS, CDR2 YYNGEE. The CDR3 totals 13 residues. CDR3 in DNA: TGTGCCAGCAGCCGTTCTGGGGCCAACGTCCTGACTTTC. Amino acids: CASSRSGANVLTF.

The CDR3 region has the DNA TGCGCCAGCAGCTTGGAACCAGGGGGACCCCGTGGCTACACCTTC. This translates into CASSLEPGGPRGYTF. The rearrangement joins TRBV5-1 to TRBJ1-2, with 7 bases aligning to TRBD1. This CDR3 is built from 15 residues. In germline, CDR1 is SGHRS, CDR2 YFSETQ. The V gene end was trimmed by 0 bases and the J gene end by 7 bases; junction bases not matched to a gene: 9.

The V call is TRBV27, the J call TRBJ2-7; D is possibly TRBD1 or TRBD2 (5 bases each). Germline CDR1 reads MNHEY; CDR2 reads SMNVEV (reference sequence). The ends were cut back, 3 bases at V and 2 bases at J, with 11 bases in the middle. This CDR3 comprises 14 residues. The CDR3, as DNA: TGTGCCAGCAGTTTGGATTGGGGGACCTACGAGCAGTACTTC. Protein product: CASSLDWGTYEQYF.

This clonotype was seen more than once but under ten times. The CDR3 sequence is CASSGGVVHTEAFF. CDR3 DNA: TGTGCCAGCAGCGGAGGAGTAGTCCACACTGAAGCTTTCTTT. The rearrangement joins TRBV9 to TRBJ1-1, with D uncertain. V gave up 3 bases and J gave up 3 bases, with 12 bases separating them. The CDR3 runs to 14 residues. From germline, CDR1 is SGDLS and CDR2 YYNGEE.

This clonotype was counted between two and nine times. This chain links TRBV7-2 with TRBJ2-3, with 7 nucleotides matching TRBD1. Germline-derived CDR1 and CDR2 are SGHTA and FQGNSA. V dropped 2 bases and J dropped 1; count of bases not matched to a gene: 3. The CDR3 runs 15 residues. CDR3 DNA: TGTGCCAGCAGCTTAAGACAGGGACGCACAGATACGCAGTATTTT. The encoded protein is CASSLRQGRTDTQYF.

This clonotype was found a few times. This chain joins TRBV20-1 and TRBJ1-4; tentative D call: TRBD1 (6 bases). Germline V gene sequence: CDR1 DFQATT, CDR2 SNEGSKA (reference sequence). The CDR3 has 14 amino acids. Trimming left V 3 bases short and J 6 bases short, with 14 bases between. The CDR3 nucleotides are TGCAGTGCTAGGGGACAAAAGGTTCATGAAAAACTGTTTTTT. It translates to CSARGQKVHEKLFF.